Shown below are 9 T cell receptor beta chains from a single sample sequenced in a study of cytomegalovirus exposure and HLA in healthy donors. The repertoire was sequenced with immunoSEQ multiplex PCR; TCRdb's copy has only in-frame clones and lacks some. The sample lists about 340,000 clones; 86% were seen once. The sequencing input was PBMCs. These receptors were taken from a young woman in good health and CMV-seronegative.

This clone was observed once. The chain has TRBV4-1 and TRBJ2-7, with 10 bases matching TRBD2. This CDR3 comprises 16 residues. V trimming: 1 base; J trimming: 3 bases; junction bases outside the gene matches: 6. CDR1 is MGHRA and CDR2 is YSYEKL in the germline V gene. The CDR3 nucleotides are TGCGCCAGCAGCCAAGCCCGGACTAGCGGTTTCTACGAGCAGTACTTC. Translation gives CASSQARTSGFYEQYF.

The chain recombines TRBV7-2 with TRBJ2-7; D is ambiguous. This CDR3 has 15 residues. Germline values: CDR1 SGHTA, CDR2 FQGNSA. V lost 2 bases to trimming and J lost 7 bases, with 18 bases between them. The CDR3 loop reads CASSLRGQTLVEQYF. As DNA, the CDR3 is TGTGCCAGCAGCTTACGAGGTCAAACCCTCGTAGAGCAGTACTTC. Full variable domain (missing parts from reference TRBV7-2 and TRBJ2-7): GAGVSQSPSNKVTEKGKDVELRCDPISGHTALYWYRQSLGQGLEFLIYFQGNSAPDKSGLPSDRFSAERTGGSVSTLTIQRTQQEDSAVYLCASSLRGQTLVEQYFGPGTRLTVT.

The chain employs TRBV12-5 and TRBJ2-5; perhaps TRBD2 as D (6 bases). CDR3 size: 12 residues. The V and J ends lost 9 bases and 2 bases respectively, with 10 bases between them. Germline V gene sequence: CDR1 LGHNT, CDR2 FRNRAP. The CDR3 region has the DNA TGTGCTAGGGGAGGAGAACAAGAGACCCAGTACTTC. This encodes CARGGEQETQYF.

A few counts support this clone. CDR3 in amino acids: CASSSTGGEAYGYTF. CDR3 DNA: TGTGCCAGCAGCTCGACAGGGGGGGAGGCCTATGGCTACACCTTC. The rearrangement joins TRBV7-3 to TRBJ1-2; TRBD1 matches 9 bases. The germline gives CDR1 SGHTA, CDR2 FQGTGA. V trimming: 4 bases; J trimming: 4 bases; junction bases outside the gene matches: 7. The length of the CDR3 is 15 residues.

This chain uses TRBV5-1 with TRBJ2-3; 12 bases line up with TRBD2. After removal of 0 bases from V and 2 bases from J, the junction contained 4 bases not matched to a gene. Germline V CDR1 and CDR2: SGHRS, YFSETQ. The CDR3 sequence is 17 residues long. This CDR3 reads CASSLVASGRATDTQYF. The CDR3 coding sequence is TGCGCCAGCAGCTTGGTGGCTAGCGGGAGGGCCACAGATACGCAGTATTTT. Based on the CDR3 plus reference TRBV5-1 and TRBJ2-3, the full variable domain is KAGVTQTPRYLIKTRGQQVTLSCSPISGHRSVSWYQQTPGQGLQFLFEYFSETQRNKGNFPGRFSGRQFSNSRSEMNVSTLELGDSALYLCASSLVASGRATDTQYFGPGTRLTVL.

The V gene is TRBV28, the J gene TRBJ2-3; D is unclear. This CDR3 is built from 12 residues. Between the trimmed V and J ends, which lost 4 bases and 6 bases, there was a span of 8 bases. Germline CDR1 reads MDHEN; CDR2 reads SYDVKM. The CDR3 DNA reads as TGTGCCAGCAGTTCCCTTGTGGATACGCAGTATTTT. Protein sequence: CASSSLVDTQYF.

The chain couples TRBV18 to TRBJ2-1; TRBD1 matches 8 bases. This CDR3 has 15 amino acids. The trim removed 4 bases at V and 5 bases at J, leaving 7 bases unmatched. Germline V gene sequence: CDR1 KGHSH, CDR2 LQKENI. This CDR3 is CASSQGQGGNNEQFF. In DNA, the CDR3 is TGTGCCAGCTCACAAGGACAGGGCGGCAACAATGAGCAGTTCTTC.

This rearrangement joins TRBV7-9 to TRBJ2-5; the match to TRBD2 covers 13 bases. The germline V gene has CDR1 SEHNR and CDR2 FQNEAQ (reference sequence). The V gene end was trimmed by 2 bases and the J gene end by 5 bases; junction bases not matched to a gene: 2. The CDR3 consists of 15 residues. The CDR3 is CASSLRTSGSETQYF. CDR3 sequence (DNA): TGTGCCAGCAGCTTAAGGACTAGCGGGAGTGAGACCCAGTACTTC.

In its sample, this clone was seen a few times. The chain combines TRBV27 with TRBJ1-2; TRBD1 might be the D (5 bases). The CDR3 spans 15 residues. V was shortened by 5 bases and J by 7 bases, with 20 bases between the two germline ends. Germline V gene lookup returns CDR1 MNHEY and CDR2 SMNVEV (reference sequence). The CDR3 region is CASSPHRNPYVGYTF. In DNA form, the CDR3 reads TGTGCCAGCAGTCCTCACAGGAATCCGTATGTTGGCTACACCTTC.